This TCR beta chain was documented in a study of regulatory T cells in long-lasting Graves disease. The CDR3 is made up of 14 amino acids. The germline gives CDR1 SEHNR, CDR2 FQNEAQ (reference sequence). The V gene lost 5 bases and the J gene lost 4 bases, with 13 bases spanning the gap. Arm-PCR with iRepertoire HTBI primers amplified the CDR3 regions for these TCR beta libraries. TCRdb reprocessed the multiplex PCR reads with MiXCR, giving one entry per CDR3 protein. The sample includes approximately 350,000 distinct CDR3 sequences, 15% to 20% of them seen just once. Time point of the sample: newly diagnosed GD, antithyroid drugs for less than 3 months. After RNA was extracted from PBMCs, the TCR library was made from it. Study results and limitations: Favored gene segments in persistent disease were TRBV28, TRBJ1-2 and TRBJ2-5.

This clonotype came up a few times. Its antigen remains unidentified. Separately, the same data were catalogued under a study of T cells in Graves' hyperthyroidism and ophthalmopathy. From that paper: Diagnoses rested on clinical symptoms, serum thyroxine and TRAb, thyroid ultrasound and orbital computed tomography.

This specimen consisted of peripheral blood mononuclear cells (PBMCs), obtained at new diagnosis, from a patient treated with antithyroid drugs. The chain couples TRBV7-9 to TRBJ2-3; maybe TRBD2 (6 bases). The sequence came from a woman under 30 with Graves disease. CDR3 in amino acids: CASSPVGRPDTQYF. The CDR3 region has the DNA TGTGCCAGCAGCCCCGTAGGGAGGCCAGATACGCAGTATTTT.